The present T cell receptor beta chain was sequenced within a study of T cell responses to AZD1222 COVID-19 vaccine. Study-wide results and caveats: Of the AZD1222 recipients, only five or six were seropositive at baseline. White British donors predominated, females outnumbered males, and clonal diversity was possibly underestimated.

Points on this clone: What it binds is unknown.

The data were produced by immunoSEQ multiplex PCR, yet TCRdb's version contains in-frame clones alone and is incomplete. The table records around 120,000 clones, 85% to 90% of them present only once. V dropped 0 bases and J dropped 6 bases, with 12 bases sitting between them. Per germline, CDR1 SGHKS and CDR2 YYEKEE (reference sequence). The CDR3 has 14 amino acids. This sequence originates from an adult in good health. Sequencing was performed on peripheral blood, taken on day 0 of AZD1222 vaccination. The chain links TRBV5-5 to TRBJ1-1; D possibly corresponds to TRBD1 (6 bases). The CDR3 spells CASSLVSGAPEAFF. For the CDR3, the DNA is TGTGCCAGCAGCTTGGTGTCAGGGGCACCTGAAGCTTTCTTT.